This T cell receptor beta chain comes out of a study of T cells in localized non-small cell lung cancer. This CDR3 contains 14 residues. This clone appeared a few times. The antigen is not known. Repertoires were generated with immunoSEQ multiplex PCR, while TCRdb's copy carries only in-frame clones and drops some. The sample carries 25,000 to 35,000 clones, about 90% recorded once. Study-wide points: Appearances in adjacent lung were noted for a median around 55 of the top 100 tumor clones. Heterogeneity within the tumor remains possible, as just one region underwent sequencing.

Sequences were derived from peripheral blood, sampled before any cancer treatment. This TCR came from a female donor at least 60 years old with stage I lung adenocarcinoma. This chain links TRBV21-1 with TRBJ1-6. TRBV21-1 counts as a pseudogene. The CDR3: CASSKRGGNSPLHF. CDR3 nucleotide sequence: TGTGCCAGCAGCAAAAGGGGAGGTAATTCACCCCTCCACTTT.